The rows below give T cell receptor beta chains drawn from one sample of a study of blood T cell repertoires in COVID-19. Only in-frame clones appear in the TCRdb table, and some are missing; sequencing was by immunoSEQ multiplex PCR. This sample carries fewer than 350,000 clones, around 90% of them seen once, and the ten largest clones take roughly 9%. The sample comprised peripheral blood. The origin of the receptors is a young man with active or convalescent COVID-19. CDR3s leave out the opening cysteine and the closing phenylalanine or tryptophan.

len: 12
v_gene: TRBV10-3
j_gene: TRBJ1-2
CDR3aa: AISESTTNYGYT

len: 11
v_gene: TRBV3-1/TRBV3-2
j_gene: TRBJ2-1
CDR3aa: ASSPDSGGEQF

len: 13
v_gene: TRBV7-8
j_gene: TRBJ1-5
CDR3aa: ASSSGHISNQPQH

len: 13
v_gene: TRBV7-2
j_gene: TRBJ1-6
CDR3aa: ASSLRDRGQSPLH

len: 13
v_gene: TRBV9
j_gene: TRBJ2-5
CDR3aa: ASSAGGGGQETQY

len: 12
v_gene: TRBV5-4
j_gene: TRBJ2-7
CDR3aa: ASSFGGTGYEQY

len: 15
v_gene: TRBV5-1
j_gene: TRBJ2-2
CDR3aa: ASSLGQGLSNTGELF

len: 12
v_gene: TRBV3-1/TRBV3-2
j_gene: TRBJ1-5
CDR3aa: ASSPGPPYQPQH

len: 13
v_gene: TRBV9
j_gene: TRBJ1-6
CDR3aa: ASSVLDRGTSPLH

len: 12
v_gene: TRBV5-6
j_gene: TRBJ1-2
CDR3aa: ASSYGTGSFGYT

len: 14
v_gene: TRBV27
j_gene: TRBJ1-4
CDR3aa: ASSSSGGGAWEKLF

len: 13
v_gene: TRBV6-1
j_gene: TRBJ1-2
CDR3aa: ASSELGSLNYGYT

len: 13
v_gene: TRBV9
j_gene: TRBJ1-2
CDR3aa: ASSTVDSANYGYT

len: 13
v_gene: TRBV10-2
j_gene: TRBJ1-5
CDR3aa: ASSESGGARQPQH

len: 12
v_gene: TRBV6-5
j_gene: TRBJ1-2
CDR3aa: ASRPSTGRKGYT

len: 13
v_gene: TRBV5-5
j_gene: TRBJ1-2
CDR3aa: ASSLSGTENYGYT

len: 12
v_gene: TRBV5-4
j_gene: TRBJ1-6
CDR3aa: ASSLRQANSPLH

len: 14
v_gene: TRBV9
j_gene: TRBJ1-2
CDR3aa: ASSTEAQGPYYGYT

len: 14
v_gene: TRBV10-3
j_gene: TRBJ2-2
CDR3aa: AISESASRNTGELF

len: 13
v_gene: TRBV6-1
j_gene: TRBJ2-7
CDR3aa: ASSEGVGGYYEQY

len: 13
v_gene: TRBV9
j_gene: TRBJ2-3
CDR3aa: ASSVAGGPGDTQY

len: 14
v_gene: TRBV5-1
j_gene: TRBJ2-1
CDR3aa: ASSFRPTGPDNEQF

len: 13
v_gene: TRBV6-4
j_gene: TRBJ2-3
CDR3aa: ASSDTKTGADTQY

len: 15
v_gene: TRBV24-1
j_gene: TRBJ2-3
CDR3aa: ATSDQKTSGVGDTQY

len: 12
v_gene: TRBV7-8
j_gene: TRBJ2-1
CDR3aa: ASSLGQGVIEQF

len: 12
v_gene: TRBV6-4
j_gene: TRBJ2-1
CDR3aa: ASSDLGGNNEQF

len: 13
v_gene: TRBV6-6
j_gene: TRBJ1-1
CDR3aa: ASSPQGQLNTEAF

len: 14
v_gene: TRBV19
j_gene: TRBJ1-6
CDR3aa: ASTNLESSYNSPLH

len: 14
v_gene: TRBV4-1
j_gene: TRBJ2-4
CDR3aa: ASSQVLWTLKNIQY

len: 10
v_gene: TRBV12-3/TRBV12-4
j_gene: TRBJ1-2
CDR3aa: ASSSTGSGYT

len: 12
v_gene: TRBV6-5
j_gene: TRBJ2-7
CDR3aa: ATASGTAYFEQY

len: 11
v_gene: TRBV4-1
j_gene: TRBJ2-3
CDR3aa: ASSQAGRDTQY

len: 13
v_gene: TRBV19
j_gene: TRBJ1-1
CDR3aa: ASSIARQALTEAF

len: 13
v_gene: TRBV5-1
j_gene: TRBJ2-5
CDR3aa: ASSLVGGHAETQY

len: 13
v_gene: TRBV3-1/TRBV3-2
j_gene: TRBJ2-1
CDR3aa: ASSQEVSGRNEQF

len: 12
v_gene: TRBV6-5
j_gene: TRBJ2-3
CDR3aa: ARGLAGGSDTQY

len: 14
v_gene: TRBV2
j_gene: TRBJ1-4
CDR3aa: ASSDLGQNVNEKLF

len: 8
v_gene: TRBV5-4
j_gene: TRBJ1-6
CDR3aa: ASPDSPLH

len: 14
v_gene: TRBV7-9
j_gene: TRBJ1-1
CDR3aa: ASSSPGKGRGTEAF

len: 13
v_gene: TRBV10-3
j_gene: TRBJ2-2
CDR3aa: ASTEARPGTGELF

len: 10
v_gene: TRBV29-1
j_gene: TRBJ2-1
CDR3aa: SVQRTGNEQF

len: 12
v_gene: TRBV29-1
j_gene: TRBJ1-5
CDR3aa: SVAAGSGNQPQH

len: 12
v_gene: TRBV9
j_gene: TRBJ1-2
CDR3aa: ASSGQQEYYGYT

len: 14
v_gene: TRBV14
j_gene: TRBJ2-7
CDR3aa: ASSQVSGGLTYEQY

len: 15
v_gene: TRBV10-3
j_gene: TRBJ1-3
CDR3aa: AISETEGLRYGNTIY

len: 16
v_gene: TRBV7-3
j_gene: TRBJ2-2
CDR3aa: ASSPVEAGGRSAGELF

len: 12
v_gene: TRBV13
j_gene: TRBJ1-5
CDR3aa: ASSSGQGAHDQH

len: 12
v_gene: TRBV20-1
j_gene: TRBJ2-5
CDR3aa: SASTGLAPETQY

len: 14
v_gene: TRBV5-1
j_gene: TRBJ2-3
CDR3aa: ASSASGRAELATQY

len: 13
v_gene: TRBV7-2
j_gene: TRBJ1-5
CDR3aa: ASSLGRGSNQPQH

len: 13
v_gene: TRBV5-1
j_gene: TRBJ1-2
CDR3aa: ASSLSQGQIYGYT

len: 11
v_gene: TRBV7-9
j_gene: TRBJ1-1
CDR3aa: ASSKRTGAEAF

len: 11
v_gene: TRBV2
j_gene: TRBJ1-4
CDR3aa: ASRGTGGEKLF